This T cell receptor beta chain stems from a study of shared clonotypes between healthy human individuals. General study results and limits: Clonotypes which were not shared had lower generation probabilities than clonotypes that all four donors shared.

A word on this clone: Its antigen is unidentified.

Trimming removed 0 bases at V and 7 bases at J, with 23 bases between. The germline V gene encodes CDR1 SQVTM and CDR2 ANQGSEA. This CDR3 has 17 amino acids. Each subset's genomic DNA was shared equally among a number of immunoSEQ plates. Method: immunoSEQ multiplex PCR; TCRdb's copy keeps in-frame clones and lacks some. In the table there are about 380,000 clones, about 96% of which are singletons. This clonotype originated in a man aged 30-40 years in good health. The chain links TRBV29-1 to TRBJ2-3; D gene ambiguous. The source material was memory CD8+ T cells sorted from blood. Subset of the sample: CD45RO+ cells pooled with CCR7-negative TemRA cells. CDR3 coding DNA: TGCAGCGTTGAAGATTACGAAATCTCCTTCGGTTTCTATACGCAGTATTTT. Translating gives CSVEDYEISFGFYTQYF.